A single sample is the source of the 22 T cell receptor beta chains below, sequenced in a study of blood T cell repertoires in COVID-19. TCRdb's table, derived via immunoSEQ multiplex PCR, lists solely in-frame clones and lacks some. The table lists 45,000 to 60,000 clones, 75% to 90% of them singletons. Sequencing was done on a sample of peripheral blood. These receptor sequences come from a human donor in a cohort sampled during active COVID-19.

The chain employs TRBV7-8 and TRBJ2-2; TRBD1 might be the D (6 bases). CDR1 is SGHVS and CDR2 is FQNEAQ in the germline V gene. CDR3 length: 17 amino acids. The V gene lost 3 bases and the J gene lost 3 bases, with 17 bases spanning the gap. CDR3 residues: CASSLEQGRRDTGELFF. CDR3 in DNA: TGTGCCAGCAGCTTGGAACAGGGCCGGCGGGACACCGGGGAGCTGTTTTTT.

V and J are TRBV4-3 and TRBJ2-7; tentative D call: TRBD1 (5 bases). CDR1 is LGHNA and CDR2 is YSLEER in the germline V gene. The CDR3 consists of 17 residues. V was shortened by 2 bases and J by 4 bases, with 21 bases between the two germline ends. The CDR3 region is CASSQSGRQGERYEQYF. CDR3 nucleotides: TGCGCCAGCAGCCAATCGGGTAGGCAGGGCGAACGGTACGAGCAGTACTTC.

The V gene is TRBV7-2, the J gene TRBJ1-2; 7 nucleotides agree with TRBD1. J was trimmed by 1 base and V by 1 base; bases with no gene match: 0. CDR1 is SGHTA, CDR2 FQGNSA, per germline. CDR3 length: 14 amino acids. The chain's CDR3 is CASSLDRGNYGYTF. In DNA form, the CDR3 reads TGTGCCAGCAGCTTAGACAGGGGTAACTATGGCTACACCTTC.

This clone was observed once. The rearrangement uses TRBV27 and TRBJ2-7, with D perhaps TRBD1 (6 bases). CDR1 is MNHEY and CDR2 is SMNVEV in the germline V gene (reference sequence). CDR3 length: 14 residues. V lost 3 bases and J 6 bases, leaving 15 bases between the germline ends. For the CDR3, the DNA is TGTGCCAGCAGTTTCAGGCAGGGGTACCCCGAGCAGTACTTC. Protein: CASSFRQGYPEQYF.

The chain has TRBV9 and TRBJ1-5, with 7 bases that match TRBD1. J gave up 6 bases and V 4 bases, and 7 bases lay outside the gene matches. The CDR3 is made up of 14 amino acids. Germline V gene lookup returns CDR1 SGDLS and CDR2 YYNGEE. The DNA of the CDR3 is TGTGCCAGCAGCTCTGCGGACAGGTTTCAGCCCCAGCATTTT. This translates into CASSSADRFQPQHF.

CDR3 sequence: CASSLGASGHRLTGELFF. CDR3 sequence (DNA): TGTGCCAGCAGCTTAGGGGCATCGGGACACCGGTTAACCGGGGAGCTGTTTTTT. This chain links TRBV13 with TRBJ2-2; TRBD1 might be the D (6 bases). V lost 0 bases, J lost 5 bases, and 19 bases lay in between. In germline, CDR1 is PRHDT, CDR2 FYEKMQ (reference sequence). This CDR3 is 18 amino acids long.

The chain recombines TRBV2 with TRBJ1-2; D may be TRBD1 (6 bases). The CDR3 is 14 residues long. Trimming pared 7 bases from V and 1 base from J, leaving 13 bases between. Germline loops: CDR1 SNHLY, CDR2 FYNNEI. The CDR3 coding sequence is TGTGCCAGCACAGGGGCAAGGGGTAACTATGGCTACACCTTC. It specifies CASTGARGNYGYTF.

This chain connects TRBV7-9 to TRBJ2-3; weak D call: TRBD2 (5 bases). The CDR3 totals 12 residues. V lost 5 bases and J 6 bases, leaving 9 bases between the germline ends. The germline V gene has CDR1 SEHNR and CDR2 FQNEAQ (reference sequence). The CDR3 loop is CASSLRRDTQYF. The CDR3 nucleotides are TGTGCCAGCAGCCTTAGGAGGGATACGCAGTATTTT.

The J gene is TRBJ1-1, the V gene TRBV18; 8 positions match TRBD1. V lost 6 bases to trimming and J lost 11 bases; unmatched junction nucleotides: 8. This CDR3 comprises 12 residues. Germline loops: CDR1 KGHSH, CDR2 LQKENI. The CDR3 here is CASSPTGEVAFF. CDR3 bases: TGTGCCAGCTCTCCGACAGGGGAAGTGGCTTTCTTT.

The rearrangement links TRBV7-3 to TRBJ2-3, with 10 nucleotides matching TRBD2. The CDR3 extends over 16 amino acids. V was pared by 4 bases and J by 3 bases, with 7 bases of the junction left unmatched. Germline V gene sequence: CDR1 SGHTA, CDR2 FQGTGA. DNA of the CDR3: TGTGCCAGCAGCTCCAAAGCGGGGGGGCTAACAGATACGCAGTATTTT. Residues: CASSSKAGGLTDTQYF. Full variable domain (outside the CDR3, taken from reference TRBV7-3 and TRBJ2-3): GAGVSQTPSNKVTEKGKYVELRCDPISGHTALYWYRQSLGQGPEFLIYFQGTGAADDSGLPNDRFFAVRPEGSVSTLKIQRTERGDSAVYLCASSSKAGGLTDTQYFGPGTRLTVL.

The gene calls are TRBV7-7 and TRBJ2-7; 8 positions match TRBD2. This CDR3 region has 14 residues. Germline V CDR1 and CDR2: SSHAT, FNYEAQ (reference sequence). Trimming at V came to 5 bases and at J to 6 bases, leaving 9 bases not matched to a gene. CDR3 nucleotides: TGTGCCAGCAGCCCAGCGGGGGCTGCCTTCGAGCAGTACTTC. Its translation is CASSPAGAAFEQYF. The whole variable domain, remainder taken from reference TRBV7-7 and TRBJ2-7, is GAGVSQSPRYKVTKRGQDVTLRCDPISSHATLYWYQQALGQGPEFLTYFNYEAQPDKSGLPSDRFSAERPEGSISTLTIQRTEQRDSAMYRCASSPAGAAFEQYFGPGTRLTVT.

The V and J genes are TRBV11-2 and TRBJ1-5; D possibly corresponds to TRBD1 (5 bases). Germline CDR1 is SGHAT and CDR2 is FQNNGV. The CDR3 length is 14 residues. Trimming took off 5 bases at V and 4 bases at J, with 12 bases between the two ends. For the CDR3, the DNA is TGTGCCAGCAGCCCCACGGGGGATAATCAGCCCCAGCATTTT. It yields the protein CASSPTGDNQPQHF.

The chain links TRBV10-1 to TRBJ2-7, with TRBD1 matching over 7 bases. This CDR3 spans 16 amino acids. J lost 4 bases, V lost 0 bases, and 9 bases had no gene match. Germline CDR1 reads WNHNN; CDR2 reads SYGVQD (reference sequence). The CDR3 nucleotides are TGCGCCAGCAGTGAGTCGACGGGTGACAGGGTTTACGAGCAGTACTTC. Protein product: CASSESTGDRVYEQYF.

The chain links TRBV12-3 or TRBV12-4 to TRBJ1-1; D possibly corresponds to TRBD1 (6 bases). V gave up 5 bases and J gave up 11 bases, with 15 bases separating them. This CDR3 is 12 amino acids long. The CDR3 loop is CASSKTGLPAFF. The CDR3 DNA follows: TGTGCCAGCAGTAAAACAGGGTTACCTGCTTTCTTT.

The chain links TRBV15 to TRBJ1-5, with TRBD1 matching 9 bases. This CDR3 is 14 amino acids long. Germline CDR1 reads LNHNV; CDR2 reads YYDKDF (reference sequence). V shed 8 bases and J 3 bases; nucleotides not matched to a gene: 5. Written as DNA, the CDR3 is TGTGCCACCCGGGACAGGGAGTTCAATCAGCCCCAGCATTTT. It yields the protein CATRDREFNQPQHF.

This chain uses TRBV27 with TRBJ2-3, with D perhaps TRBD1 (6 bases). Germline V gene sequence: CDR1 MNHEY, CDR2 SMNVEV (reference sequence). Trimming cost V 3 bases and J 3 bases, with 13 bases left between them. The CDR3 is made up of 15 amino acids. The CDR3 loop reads CASSFWTDRTDTQYF. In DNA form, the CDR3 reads TGTGCCAGCAGTTTTTGGACAGATAGGACAGATACGCAGTATTTT.

The CDR3: CASSRGTGDGEQYF. CDR3 sequence (DNA): TGTGCCAGCAGCCGCGGGACAGGGGATGGCGAGCAGTACTTC. The chain links TRBV2 to TRBJ2-7; 10 positions agree with TRBD1. Per the germline V gene, CDR1 is SNHLY and CDR2 is FYNNEI. The CDR3 runs to 14 residues. The ends lost 6 bases at V and 6 bases at J; junction bases unmatched: 8. Full variable domain (outside the CDR3, taken from reference TRBV2 and TRBJ2-7): EPEVTQTPSHQVTQMGQEVILRCVPISNHLYFYWYRQILGQKVEFLVSFYNNEISEKSEIFDDQFSVERPDGSNFTLKIRSTKLEDSAMYFCASSRGTGDGEQYFGPGTRLTVT.

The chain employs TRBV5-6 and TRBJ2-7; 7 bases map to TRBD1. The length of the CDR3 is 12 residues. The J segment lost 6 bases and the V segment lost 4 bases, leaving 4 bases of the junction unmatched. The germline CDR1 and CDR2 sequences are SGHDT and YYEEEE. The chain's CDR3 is CASSATGTEQYF. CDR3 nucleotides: TGTGCCAGCAGCGCGACAGGGACCGAGCAGTACTTC.

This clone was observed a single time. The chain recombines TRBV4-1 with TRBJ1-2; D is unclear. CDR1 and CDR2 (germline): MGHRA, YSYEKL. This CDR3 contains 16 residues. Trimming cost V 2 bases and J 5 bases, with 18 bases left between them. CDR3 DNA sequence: TGCGCCAGCAGCCAAAGTACCACAGTCCTTTTATATGGCTACACCTTC. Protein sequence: CASSQSTTVLLYGYTF.

For the CDR3, the DNA is TGTGCCAGCAGTTATTCGGGTACTGGGGCCAACGTCCTGACTTTC. It is translated as CASSYSGTGANVLTF. V and J are TRBV6-5 and TRBJ2-6; D is uncertain. V shed 3 bases and J shed 2 bases, with 8 bases lying between them. The CDR3 has 15 residues. Germline V lookup: CDR1 MNHEY, CDR2 SVGAGI.

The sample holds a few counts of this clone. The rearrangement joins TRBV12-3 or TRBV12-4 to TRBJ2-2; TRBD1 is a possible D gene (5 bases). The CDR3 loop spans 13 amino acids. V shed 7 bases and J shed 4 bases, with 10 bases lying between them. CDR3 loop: CASTPTVTGELFF. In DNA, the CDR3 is TGTGCCAGCACCCCGACAGTCACCGGGGAGCTGTTTTTT.

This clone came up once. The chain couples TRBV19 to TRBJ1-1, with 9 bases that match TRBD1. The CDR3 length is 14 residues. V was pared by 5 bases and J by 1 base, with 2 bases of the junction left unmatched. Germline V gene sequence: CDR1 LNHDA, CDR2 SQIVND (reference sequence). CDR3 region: CASSGQGPNTEAFF. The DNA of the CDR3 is TGTGCCAGTAGTGGACAGGGGCCGAACACTGAAGCTTTCTTT.